A single sample is the source of the 2 T cell receptor beta chains below, sequenced in a study of prognosis after radiotherapy for stage I lung cancer. Amplification of TCR beta CDR3 from genomic DNA used two-round multiplex PCR. Primers specific to each TRBV and TRBJ gene were used in first-round PCR. TCRdb reanalysed the multiplex PCR reads using MiXCR and keeps one entry per CDR3 protein. Here the sample spans about 14,000 distinct CDR3 sequences, roughly 31% being singletons. The sample here was PBMCs, taken before or after stereotactic body radiation therapy (not recorded which). These receptors were collected from a donor at least 50 years old with non-small cell lung cancer.

This clonotype was seen many times. The chain employs TRBV2 and TRBJ2-4, with TRBD1 matching over 8 bases. The trim removed 6 bases at V and 4 bases at J, leaving 14 bases unmatched. Germline loops: CDR1 SNHLY, CDR2 FYNNEI. CDR3 length: 17 residues. The CDR3 bases are TGTGCCAGCAGAGATACCAGGGGGCGAGAGCCTAAAAACATTCAGTACTTC. Its protein is CASRDTRGREPKNIQYF. The full variable domain, rest sourced from reference TRBV2 and TRBJ2-4, is EPEVTQTPSHQVTQMGQEVILRCVPISNHLYFYWYRQILGQKVEFLVSFYNNEISEKSEIFDDQFSVERPDGSNFTLKIRSTKLEDSAMYFCASRDTRGREPKNIQYFGAGTRLSVL.

Here the CDR3 DNA reads TGTGCCAGCAGCTCACTACAGGGAACGTCTGGAAACACCATATATTTT. It specifies CASSSLQGTSGNTIYF. The chain combines TRBV11-3 with TRBJ1-3; D is possibly TRBD1 (6 bases). The germline V gene has CDR1 SGHNT and CDR2 YENEEA. The CDR3 is made up of 16 amino acids. The ends were cut back, 4 bases at V and 1 base at J, with 14 bases in the middle.